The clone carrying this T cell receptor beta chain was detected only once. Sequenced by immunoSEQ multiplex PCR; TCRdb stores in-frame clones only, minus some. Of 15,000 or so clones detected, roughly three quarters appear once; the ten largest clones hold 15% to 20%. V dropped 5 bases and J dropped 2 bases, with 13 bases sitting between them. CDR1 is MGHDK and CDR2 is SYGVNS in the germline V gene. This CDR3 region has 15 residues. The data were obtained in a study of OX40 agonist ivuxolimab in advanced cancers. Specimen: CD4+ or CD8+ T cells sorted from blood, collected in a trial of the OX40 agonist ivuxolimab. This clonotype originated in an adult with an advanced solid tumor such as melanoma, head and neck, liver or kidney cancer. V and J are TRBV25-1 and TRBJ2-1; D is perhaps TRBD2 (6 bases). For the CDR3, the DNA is TGTGCCAGCAGTCTCGGGGGAAGGACCTACAATGAGCAGTTCTTC. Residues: CASSLGGRTYNEQFF. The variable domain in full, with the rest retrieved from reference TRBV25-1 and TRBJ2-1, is EADIYQTPRYLVIGTGKKITLECSQTMGHDKMYWYQQDPGMELHLIHYSYGVNSTEKGDLSSESTVSRIRTEHFPLTLESARPSHTSQYLCASSLGGRTYNEQFFGPGTRLTVL.